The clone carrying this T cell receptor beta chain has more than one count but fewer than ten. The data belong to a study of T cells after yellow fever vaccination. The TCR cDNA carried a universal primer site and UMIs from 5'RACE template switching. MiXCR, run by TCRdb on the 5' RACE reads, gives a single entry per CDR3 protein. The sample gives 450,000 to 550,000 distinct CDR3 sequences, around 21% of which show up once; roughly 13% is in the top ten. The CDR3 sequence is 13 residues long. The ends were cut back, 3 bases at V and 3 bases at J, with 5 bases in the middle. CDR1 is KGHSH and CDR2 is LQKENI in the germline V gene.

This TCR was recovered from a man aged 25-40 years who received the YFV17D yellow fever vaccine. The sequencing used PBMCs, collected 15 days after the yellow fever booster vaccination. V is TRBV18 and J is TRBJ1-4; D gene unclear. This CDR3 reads CASSPSPNEKLFF. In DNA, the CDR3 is TGTGCCAGCTCACCCAGCCCTAATGAAAAACTGTTTTTT.